The following is a T cell receptor beta chain sequence with its context. Its antigen is undetermined. This sample was included in a study of blood T cells in healthy people across ages. Whole-study results and caveats: The study found TCR beta diversity correlated strongly with naive T cell percentage.

The CDR3 has 13 residues. The ends were cut back, 3 bases at V and 11 bases at J, with 16 bases in the middle. Looked up from germline, CDR1 is LNHDA and CDR2 is SQIVND (reference sequence). Through a sample-barcoded 5' primer and a J-beta primer mix, a second PCR was run for roughly 7 to 11 cycles. A single record per CDR3 protein comes from TCRdb applying MiXCR to the 5' RACE reads. The sample has roughly 900,000 distinct CDR3 sequences, around 48% seen once. Isolation of PBMCs gave at least 7 million cells per sample. This rearrangement joins TRBV19 to TRBJ2-5; D is ambiguous. Sequenced: blood. The origin of this receptor is a man between 25 and 39 years old in good health. The CDR3 DNA reads as TGTGCCAGTAGTATCTTTAGCAACAATGAGCAGTACTTC. Its protein is CASSIFSNNEQYF. The variable domain in full, with the rest retrieved from reference TRBV19 and TRBJ2-5, is DGGITQSPKYLFRKEGQNVTLSCEQNLNHDAMYWYRQDPGQGLRLIYYSQIVNDFQKGDIAEGYSVSREKKESFPLTVTSAQKNPTAFYLCASSIFSNNEQYFGPGTRLLVL.